This TCR beta chain was identified in a study of T cells in narcolepsy. This clone was counted a few times. V dropped 7 bases and J dropped 3 bases, with 10 bases sitting between them. CDR1 SEHNR and CDR2 FQNEAQ come from the germline V gene (reference sequence). This CDR3 comprises 13 residues. The repertoire was sequenced with immunoSEQ multiplex PCR; TCRdb's copy has only in-frame clones and lacks some. The sample consists of approximately 35,000 clones, more than 70% of them appearing once. V is TRBV7-9 and J is TRBJ1-3, with D maybe TRBD1 (5 bases). What was sequenced was memory (CD45RA-) CD4+ T cells from blood. This sequence was found in a human donor in good health. In DNA, the CDR3 is TGTGCCAGCACCCGGGACGGTGGAAACACCATATATTTT. This gives the protein CASTRDGGNTIYF. The whole variable domain, remainder taken from reference TRBV7-9 and TRBJ1-3, is DTGVSQNPRHKITKRGQNVTFRCDPISEHNRLYWYRQTLGQGPEFLTYFQNEAQLEKSRLLSDRFSAERPKGSFSTLEIQRTEQGDSAMYLCASTRDGGNTIYFGEGSWLTVV.